This T cell receptor (beta chain) comes out of a study of T-cell reconstitution after alpha-beta-depleted transplantation in children. The authors prepared the TCRbeta library with unique molecular identifiers. TCRdb recomputed calls from the PCR reads with MiXCR, one row per CDR3 protein. The table shows fewer than 150,000 distinct CDR3 sequences, with more than 9.5% occurring only once. This CDR3 is 13 amino acids long. V dropped 7 bases and J dropped 1; count of bases not matched to a gene: 4. Per the germline V gene, CDR1 is SQVTM and CDR2 is ANQGSEA. Of note for this clonotype: Its antigen remains unknown.

Notes on the study in general: T-cell numbers and diversity, one year after transplant, stemmed largely from T cells that were newly produced. The study traced high day-60 TCRbeta diversity in some patients to surviving recipient T cells and thymic progenitors. Alpha-beta T cells present about two months after transplant were reported to originate from several hundred expanded graft clones.

Here the sequenced sample was PBMCs, mostly from graft donor cells, taken 180 days after TCRalphabeta/CD19-depleted stem cell transplant. The TCR comes from a girl less than two years old who had a stem cell transplant for combined immunodeficiency, so the T cells may come from the graft donor. The rearrangement uses TRBV29-1 and TRBJ2-3, with 8 bases aligning to TRBD2. The CDR3 loop reads CSAGLARTDTQYF. The CDR3 DNA reads as TGCAGCGCTGGACTAGCTCGCACAGATACGCAGTATTTT.